Listed below are T cell receptor beta chains from one sample, sequenced in a study of CD8 T cells in ankylosing spondylitis. One entry per CDR3 protein results from TCRdb running MiXCR on the 5' RACE reads. The table has 200,000 or so distinct CDR3 sequences, approximately 18% seen once. Sequencing was performed on blood, either unsorted or a sorted T cell fraction (not recorded which). The source of these receptors is a male donor between 10 and 30 years old with ankylosing spondylitis or in good health (not recorded which). CDR3s include the opening cysteine and the closing phenylalanine or tryptophan. D genes are given only for firm matches. The size of a clone is reported for some rows only, either as once, few or many, or as a class for expanded clones.

V gene: TRBV21-1
clone size: few
J gene: TRBJ2-1
D gene: .
CDR3 DNA: TGTGCCAGCAGCAAAGGTCCGGGACATAGCTACAATGAGCAGTTCTTC
CDR3 protein: CASSKGPGHSYNEQFF

V gene: TRBV6-2/TRBV6-3
clone size: many
J gene: TRBJ2-6
D gene: .
CDR3 DNA: TGTGCCAGCAGTTATGGCTGGACTACTGGGGCCAACGTCCTGACTTTC
CDR3 protein: CASSYGWTTGANVLTF

V gene: TRBV7-9
clone size: .
J gene: TRBJ2-2
D gene: TRBD2
CDR3 DNA: TGTGCCAGCAGCTTGACGGGACTAGCGGTGAACACCGGGGAGCTGTTTTTT
CDR3 protein: CASSLTGLAVNTGELFF

V gene: TRBV12-3/TRBV12-4
clone size: many
J gene: TRBJ2-3
D gene: TRBD2
CDR3 DNA: TGTGCCAGCAGTGGGGGGACTAGCGGGTACACAGATACGCAGTATTTT
CDR3 protein: CASSGGTSGYTDTQYF

V gene: TRBV4-3
clone size: .
J gene: TRBJ1-2
D gene: TRBD1
CDR3 DNA: TGCGCCAGCAGCCAGGGAAATGACAGGGCTAGTGGCTACACCTTC
CDR3 protein: CASSQGNDRASGYTF

V gene: TRBV4-1
clone size: .
J gene: TRBJ2-3
D gene: .
CDR3 DNA: TGCGCCAGCAGCCAGGTTTCCAGGGCAGTAGATACGCAGTATTTT
CDR3 protein: CASSQVSRAVDTQYF

V gene: TRBV7-6
clone size: many
J gene: TRBJ1-5
D gene: .
CDR3 DNA: TGTGCCAGCAGCTTAGCTTTTGGTCAGCAAAATCAGCCCCAGCATTTT
CDR3 protein: CASSLAFGQQNQPQHF

V gene: TRBV20-1
clone size: many
J gene: TRBJ2-3
D gene: .
CDR3 DNA: TGCAGTGCGGGGCGGGGCTCTAGCACAGATACGCAGTATTTT
CDR3 protein: CSAGRGSSTDTQYF

V gene: TRBV7-9
clone size: many
J gene: TRBJ1-2
D gene: TRBD1
CDR3 DNA: TGTGCCAGCAGCTTAGAGGACAGGAACTACGGCTACACCTTC
CDR3 protein: CASSLEDRNYGYTF

V gene: TRBV20-1
clone size: many
J gene: TRBJ2-5
D gene: .
CDR3 DNA: TGCAGTGCTAGTCGCAATAATCAAGAGACCCAGTACTTC
CDR3 protein: CSASRNNQETQYF

V gene: TRBV6-5
clone size: .
J gene: TRBJ2-3
D gene: .
CDR3 DNA: TGTGCCAGCAGTTACCCGGGCACAGATACGCAGTATTTT
CDR3 protein: CASSYPGTDTQYF

V gene: TRBV7-9
clone size: many
J gene: TRBJ2-5
D gene: TRBD2
CDR3 DNA: TGTGCCAGCAGCTCTAGCGGGGCCCAGTACTTC
CDR3 protein: CASSSSGAQYF

V gene: TRBV5-1
clone size: many
J gene: TRBJ1-1
D gene: .
CDR3 DNA: TGCGCCAGCAGCTTGGAGCCAAGGGCTGAAGCTTTCTTT
CDR3 protein: CASSLEPRAEAFF

V gene: TRBV4-2
clone size: many
J gene: TRBJ2-2
D gene: .
CDR3 DNA: TGTGCCAGCAGCCCGATGGGGTCGAACACCGGGGAGCTGTTTTTT
CDR3 protein: CASSPMGSNTGELFF

V gene: TRBV10-3
clone size: many
J gene: TRBJ2-1
D gene: .
CDR3 DNA: TGTGCCATCAGCGGAGTCTCCTACAATGAGCAGTTCTTC
CDR3 protein: CAISGVSYNEQFF

V gene: TRBV4-2
clone size: many
J gene: TRBJ2-3
D gene: .
CDR3 DNA: TGTGCCAGCAGCCAAGTTAGAGGAAGCACAGATACGCAGTATTTT
CDR3 protein: CASSQVRGSTDTQYF

V gene: TRBV10-2
clone size: many
J gene: TRBJ1-1
D gene: .
CDR3 DNA: TGCGCCAGCAGTGGGCCTGAGAAGACTGAAGCTTTCTTT
CDR3 protein: CASSGPEKTEAFF

V gene: TRBV6-5
clone size: .
J gene: TRBJ2-1
D gene: .
CDR3 DNA: TGTGCCAGCAGCCGGGACCCCCGGGACAATGAGCAGTTCTTC
CDR3 protein: CASSRDPRDNEQFF

V gene: TRBV5-1
clone size: many
J gene: TRBJ2-5
D gene: .
CDR3 DNA: TGCGCCAGCAGCGGACAAGCAGGGCAGTTCCAGTACTTC
CDR3 protein: CASSGQAGQFQYF

V gene: TRBV7-9
clone size: .
J gene: TRBJ1-4
D gene: .
CDR3 DNA: TGTGCCAGCAGCCATCATTCAAAGGGATTGTTTTTT
CDR3 protein: CASSHHSKGLFF

V gene: TRBV12-3/TRBV12-4
clone size: many
J gene: TRBJ2-1
D gene: .
CDR3 DNA: TGTGCCAGCAGTTTCCTAGGACAGAATCACAATGAGCAGTTCTTC
CDR3 protein: CASSFLGQNHNEQFF

V gene: TRBV29-1
clone size: many
J gene: TRBJ2-5
D gene: .
CDR3 DNA: TGCAGCGTTGTTCGGGGAGAGACCCAGTACTTC
CDR3 protein: CSVVRGETQYF

V gene: TRBV20-1
clone size: few
J gene: TRBJ2-1
D gene: .
CDR3 DNA: TGCAGTGCTAGAGAAGGCCAAAATGAGCAGTTCTTC
CDR3 protein: CSAREGQNEQFF

V gene: TRBV3-1
clone size: .
J gene: TRBJ1-2
D gene: .
CDR3 DNA: TGTGCCAGCAGCCAAGCGAGGACGTTACATGGCTACACCTTC
CDR3 protein: CASSQARTLHGYTF

V gene: TRBV14
clone size: many
J gene: TRBJ2-2
D gene: TRBD1
CDR3 DNA: TGTGCCAGCAGCCGACAGGGAATAGGCACCGGGGAGCTGTTTTTT
CDR3 protein: CASSRQGIGTGELFF

V gene: TRBV11-2
clone size: many
J gene: TRBJ2-1
D gene: TRBD2
CDR3 DNA: TGTGCCAGCAGCTTCTTCTCGGGAGGGATTCTCAACAATGAGCAGTTCTTC
CDR3 protein: CASSFFSGGILNNEQFF

V gene: TRBV5-1
clone size: many
J gene: TRBJ2-2
D gene: .
CDR3 DNA: TGCGCCAGCTCCCGGAGGGGGGAGCTGTTTTTT
CDR3 protein: CASSRRGELFF

V gene: TRBV6-5
clone size: many
J gene: TRBJ2-2
D gene: TRBD2
CDR3 DNA: TGTGCCAGCAGTTCATCTAGCGGGAGTATCCCCGGGGAGCTGTTTTTT
CDR3 protein: CASSSSSGSIPGELFF

V gene: TRBV12-3/TRBV12-4
clone size: many
J gene: TRBJ2-3
D gene: .
CDR3 DNA: TGTGCCAGCAGTTCAGGGGGAGGGACGCAGTATTTT
CDR3 protein: CASSSGGGTQYF